This TCR beta chain was retrieved from a study of cytomegalovirus exposure and HLA in healthy donors. The study ran its PCR with 60 Vbeta and 13 Jbeta primers. Clones were read by immunoSEQ multiplex PCR, and TCRdb kept only the in-frame ones, dropping some. The sample holds 150,000 to 200,000 clones; 70% to 90% are singletons and the top ten take about 9.3%. This clone was counted a single time. Unmatched junction bases numbered 2, after V lost 4 bases and J lost 4 bases. Germline CDR1 reads SQVTM; CDR2 reads ANQGSEA. The length of the CDR3 is 13 residues. This receptor was obtained from a man younger than 35 in good health and CMV-seropositive. The sample was PBMCs. The chain recombines TRBV29-1 with TRBJ2-2; TRBD1 agrees at 8 bases. CDR3 sequence: CSVGGTGTGELFF. The CDR3 coding sequence is TGCAGCGTTGGTGGGACAGGCACCGGGGAGCTGTTTTTT.